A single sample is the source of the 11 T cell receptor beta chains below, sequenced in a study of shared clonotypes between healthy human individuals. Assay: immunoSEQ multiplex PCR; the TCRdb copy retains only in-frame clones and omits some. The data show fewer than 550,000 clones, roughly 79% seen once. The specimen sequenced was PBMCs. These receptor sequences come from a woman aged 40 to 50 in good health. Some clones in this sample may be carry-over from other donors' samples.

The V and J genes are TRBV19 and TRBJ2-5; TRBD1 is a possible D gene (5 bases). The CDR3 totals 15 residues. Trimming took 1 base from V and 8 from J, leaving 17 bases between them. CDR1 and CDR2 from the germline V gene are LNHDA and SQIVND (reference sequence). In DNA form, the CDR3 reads TGTGCCAGTAGTATAGCGACAGCCCGCAAGGGAACCCAGTACTTC. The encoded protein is CASSIATARKGTQYF.

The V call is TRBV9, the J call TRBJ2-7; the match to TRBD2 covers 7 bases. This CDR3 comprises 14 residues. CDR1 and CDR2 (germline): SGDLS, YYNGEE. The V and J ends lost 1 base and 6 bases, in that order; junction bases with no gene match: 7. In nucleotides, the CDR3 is TGTGCCAGCAGCGTAATCGGGGCGGGAGCCGAGCAGTACTTC. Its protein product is CASSVIGAGAEQYF. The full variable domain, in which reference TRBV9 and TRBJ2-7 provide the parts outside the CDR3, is DSGVTQTPKHLITATGQRVTLRCSPRSGDLSVYWYQQSLDQGLQFLIQYYNGEERAKGNILERFSAQQFPDLHSELNLSSLELGDSALYFCASSVIGAGAEQYFGPGTRLTVT.

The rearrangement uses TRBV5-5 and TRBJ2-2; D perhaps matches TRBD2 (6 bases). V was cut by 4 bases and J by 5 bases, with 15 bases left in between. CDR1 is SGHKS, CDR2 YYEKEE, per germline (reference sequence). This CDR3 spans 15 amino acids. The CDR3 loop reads CASSQDHGSTGELFF. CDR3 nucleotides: TGTGCCAGCAGCCAAGATCACGGGAGTACCGGGGAGCTGTTTTTT. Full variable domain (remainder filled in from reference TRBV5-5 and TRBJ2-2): DAGVTQSPTHLIKTRGQQVTLRCSPISGHKSVSWYQQVLGQGPQFIFQYYEKEERGRGNFPDRFSARQFPNYSSELNVNALLLGDSALYLCASSQDHGSTGELFFGEGSRLTVL.

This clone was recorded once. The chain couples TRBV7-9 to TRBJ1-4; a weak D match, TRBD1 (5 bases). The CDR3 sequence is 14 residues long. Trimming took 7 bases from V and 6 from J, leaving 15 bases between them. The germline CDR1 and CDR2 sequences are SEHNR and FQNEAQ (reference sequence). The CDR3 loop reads CASISGGGDEKLFF. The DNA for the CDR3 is TGTGCCAGCATCTCTGGGGGGGGTGATGAAAAACTGTTTTTT.

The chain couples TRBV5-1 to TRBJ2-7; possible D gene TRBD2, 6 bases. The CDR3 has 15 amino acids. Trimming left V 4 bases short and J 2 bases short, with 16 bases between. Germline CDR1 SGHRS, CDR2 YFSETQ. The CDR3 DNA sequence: TGCGCCAGCAGCGCCTCCAGTAGCGGAACCTACGAGCAGTACTTC. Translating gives CASSASSSGTYEQYF.

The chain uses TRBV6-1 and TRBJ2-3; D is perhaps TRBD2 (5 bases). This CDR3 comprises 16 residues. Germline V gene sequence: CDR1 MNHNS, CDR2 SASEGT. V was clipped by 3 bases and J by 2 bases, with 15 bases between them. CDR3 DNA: TGTGCCAGCAGTGATAGAGGGAGCCCTACCACAGATACGCAGTATTTT. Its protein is CASSDRGSPTTDTQYF.

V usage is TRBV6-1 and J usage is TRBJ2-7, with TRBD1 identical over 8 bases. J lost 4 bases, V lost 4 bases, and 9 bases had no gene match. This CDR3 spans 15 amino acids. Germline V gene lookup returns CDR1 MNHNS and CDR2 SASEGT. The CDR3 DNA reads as TGTGCCAGCAGTGCTAGGACAGGGTCTCCTTACGAGCAGTACTTC. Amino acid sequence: CASSARTGSPYEQYF.

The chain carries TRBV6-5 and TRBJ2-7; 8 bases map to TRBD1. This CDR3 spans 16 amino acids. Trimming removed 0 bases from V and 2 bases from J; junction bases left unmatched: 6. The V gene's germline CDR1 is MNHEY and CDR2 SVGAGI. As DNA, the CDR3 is TGTGCCAGCAGTTACTCCCCCGGACAGGGAACCTACGAGCAGTACTTC. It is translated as CASSYSPGQGTYEQYF.

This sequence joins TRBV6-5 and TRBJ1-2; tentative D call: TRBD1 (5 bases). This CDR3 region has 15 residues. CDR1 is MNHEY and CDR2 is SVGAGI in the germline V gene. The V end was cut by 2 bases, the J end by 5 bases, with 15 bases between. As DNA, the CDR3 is TGTGCCAGCAGTTACAGGTTGGGGGGGTGGTATGGCTACACCTTC. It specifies CASSYRLGGWYGYTF.

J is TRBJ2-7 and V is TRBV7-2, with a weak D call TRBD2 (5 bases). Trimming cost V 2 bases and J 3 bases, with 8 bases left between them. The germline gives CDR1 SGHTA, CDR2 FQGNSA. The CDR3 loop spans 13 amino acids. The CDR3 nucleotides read TGTGCCAGCAGCTTAACCGGGAACTACGAGCAGTACTTC. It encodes CASSLTGNYEQYF.

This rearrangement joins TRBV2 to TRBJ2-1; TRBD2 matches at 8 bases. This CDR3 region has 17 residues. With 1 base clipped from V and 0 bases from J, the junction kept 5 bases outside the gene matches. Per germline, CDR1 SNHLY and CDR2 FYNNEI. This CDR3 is CASSEGYGRDSYNEQFF. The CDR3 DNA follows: TGTGCCAGCAGTGAAGGTTACGGGAGGGACTCCTACAATGAGCAGTTCTTC. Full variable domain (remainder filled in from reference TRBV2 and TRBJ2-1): EPEVTQTPSHQVTQMGQEVILRCVPISNHLYFYWYRQILGQKVEFLVSFYNNEISEKSEIFDDQFSVERPDGSNFTLKIRSTKLEDSAMYFCASSEGYGRDSYNEQFFGPGTRLTVL.